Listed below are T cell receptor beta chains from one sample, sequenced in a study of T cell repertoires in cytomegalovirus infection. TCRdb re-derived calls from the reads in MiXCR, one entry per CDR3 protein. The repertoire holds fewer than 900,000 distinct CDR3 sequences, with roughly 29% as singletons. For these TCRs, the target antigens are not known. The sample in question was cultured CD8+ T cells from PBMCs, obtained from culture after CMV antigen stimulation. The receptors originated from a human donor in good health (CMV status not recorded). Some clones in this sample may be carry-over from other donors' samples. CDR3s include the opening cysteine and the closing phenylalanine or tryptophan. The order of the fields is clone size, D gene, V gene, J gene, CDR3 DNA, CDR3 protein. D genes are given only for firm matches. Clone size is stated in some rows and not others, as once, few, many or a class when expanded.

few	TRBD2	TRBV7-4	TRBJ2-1	TGTGCCAGCATCTGGGGGGGTCAGCAGTTCTTC	CASIWGGQQFF
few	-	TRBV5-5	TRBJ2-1	TGTGCCAGCAGCTTGGTGACGGTACCCTGGGATGAGCAGTTCTTC	CASSLVTVPWDEQFF
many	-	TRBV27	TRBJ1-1	TGTGCCAGCAGTTTTGGCGGGAAGATGGCTGAAGCTTTCTTT	CASSFGGKMAEAFF
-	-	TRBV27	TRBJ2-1	TGTGCCAGCAGTTTTGGCAGGGGGGGTTCTGAGCAGTTCTTC	CASSFGRGGSEQFF
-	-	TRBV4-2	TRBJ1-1	TGTGCCAGCAGCCAAGATTTTAACGGTCGCACTGTGAACACTGAAGCTTTCTTT	CASSQDFNGRTVNTEAFF
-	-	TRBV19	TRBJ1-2	TGTGCCAGTAGTATCGCCAGGGAGTATGGCTACACCTTC	CASSIAREYGYTF
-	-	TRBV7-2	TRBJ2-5	TGTGCCAGCAGCTTCTGGCAGCTACCATACCAAGAGACCCAGTACTTC	CASSFWQLPYQETQYF
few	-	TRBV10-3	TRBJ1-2	TGTGCCATCAGTGAGTCTCGAGAGGGGAGATTCTATGAGGGCTACACCTTC	CAISESREGRFYEGYTF
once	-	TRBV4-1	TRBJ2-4	TGCGCCAGCAGCCGCCGGGACCTCGGCGTGGGGGATGCCAAAAACATTCAGTACTTC	CASSRRDLGVGDAKNIQYF
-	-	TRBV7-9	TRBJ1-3	TGTGCCAGCAGCTCCCCCGGGAAGTGGGCTAGGAACACCATATATTTT	CASSSPGKWARNTIYF
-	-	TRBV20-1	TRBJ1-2	TGCAGTGCGCCCGAGACAGAGGGAGTTAACTATGGCTACACCTTC	CSAPETEGVNYGYTF
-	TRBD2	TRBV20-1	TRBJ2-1	TGCAGTGCCGATACTAGCGGGGGGGCCGGAGATGAGCAGTTCTTC	CSADTSGGAGDEQFF
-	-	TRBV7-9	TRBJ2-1	TGTGCCAGCATCCGGTCCGGGCGTCCCTGGGATGAGCAGTTCTTC	CASIRSGRPWDEQFF
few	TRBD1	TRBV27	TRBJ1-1	TGTGCCAGCAGTCCGTGGGGGGGACAGGGGAACACTGAAGCTTTCTTT	CASSPWGGQGNTEAFF
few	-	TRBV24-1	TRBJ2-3	TGTGCCACCCATGATACGCAGTATTTT	CATHDTQYF
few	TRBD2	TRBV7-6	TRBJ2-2	TGTGCCAGCAGCCAGCGGGGTCCGGACGGGGAGCTGTTTTTT	CASSQRGPDGELFF
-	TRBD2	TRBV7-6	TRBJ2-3	TGTGCCAGCAGCCAGGTGGAAGCGGGGCCAGATACGCAGTATTTT	CASSQVEAGPDTQYF
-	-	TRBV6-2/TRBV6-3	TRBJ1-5	TGTGCCAGCAGTTACTCAGGGAACGCCTTCCAGCCCCAGCATTTT	CASSYSGNAFQPQHF
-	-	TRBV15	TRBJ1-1	TGTGCCACCAGCAGAGATCGAGGAAAGAGCATGAACACTGAAGCTTTCTTT	CATSRDRGKSMNTEAFF
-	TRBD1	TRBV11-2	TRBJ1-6	TGTGCCAGCAGCTTAGAGGCCGGGACAGTAGTTAATTCACCCCTCCACTTT	CASSLEAGTVVNSPLHF
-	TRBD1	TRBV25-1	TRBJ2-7	TGTGCCAGCATTCCAAGGGGACAGGGGTTGTACGAGCAGTACTTC	CASIPRGQGLYEQYF
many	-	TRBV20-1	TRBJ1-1	TGCAGTGGAATCATGAACACTGAAGCTTTCTTT	CSGIMNTEAFF
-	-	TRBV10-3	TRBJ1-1	TGTGCCATCGAAGACAGAATGAACACTGAAGCTTTCTTT	CAIEDRMNTEAFF
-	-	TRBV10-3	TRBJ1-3	TGTGCCGCCTCTCGTGGAGGTTCTGGAAACACCATATATTTT	CAASRGGSGNTIYF
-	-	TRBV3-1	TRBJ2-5	TGTGCCAGCAGCCAAGCAGAGACGGGGGACCAAGAGACCCAGTACTTC	CASSQAETGDQETQYF
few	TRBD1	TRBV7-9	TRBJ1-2	TGTGCCAGCAGCTCGACAGGGGGCGAAGCTAACTATGGCTACACCTTC	CASSSTGGEANYGYTF
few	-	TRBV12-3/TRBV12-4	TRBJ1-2	TGTGCCAGCAGTTTACCAGACACTGACTATGGCTACACCTTC	CASSLPDTDYGYTF
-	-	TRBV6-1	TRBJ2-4	TGTGCCAGCCCGGCCAAAAACATTCAGTACTTC	CASPAKNIQYF
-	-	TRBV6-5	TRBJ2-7	TGTGCCAGCAGTTATTTAACACCCACAACCCGCTCCTACGAGCAGTACTTC	CASSYLTPTTRSYEQYF
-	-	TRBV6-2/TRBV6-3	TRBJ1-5	TGTGCCAGCAGTTACCCGACGGGGGGCGATCAGCCCCAGCATTTT	CASSYPTGGDQPQHF
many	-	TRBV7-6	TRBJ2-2	TGTGCCAGCAGCTTAATGGGACAGAACACCGGGGAGCTGTTTTTT	CASSLMGQNTGELFF
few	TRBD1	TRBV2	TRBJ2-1	TGTGCCAGCTTGGACAGGGCATGGGCAAAGAATGAGCAGTTCTTC	CASLDRAWAKNEQFF
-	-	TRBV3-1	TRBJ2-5	TGTGCCAGCAGCCAAGATACTAGCCATGAGACCCAGTACTTC	CASSQDTSHETQYF
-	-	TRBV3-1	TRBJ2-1	TGTGCCAGCAGCCAAAGGCCCAGGGGCTCCTACAATGAGCAGTTCTTC	CASSQRPRGSYNEQFF
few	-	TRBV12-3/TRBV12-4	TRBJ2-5	TGTGCCAGCAGTTATAAATTGTGGGACGAGACCCAGTACTTC	CASSYKLWDETQYF
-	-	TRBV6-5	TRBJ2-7	TGTGCCAGCAGTTACGGTCTCGGCGAGCAGTACTTC	CASSYGLGEQYF
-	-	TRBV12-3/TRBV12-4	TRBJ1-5	TGTGCCAGCAGTCCCTCCCCTAGCGGCAATCAGCCCCAGCATTTT	CASSPSPSGNQPQHF
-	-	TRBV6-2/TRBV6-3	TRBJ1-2	TGTGCCAGCGGACCCCGGTTCTATGGCTACACCTTC	CASGPRFYGYTF